The 32 T cell receptor beta chains below come from one sample, sequenced in a study of regulatory T cells in long-lasting Graves disease. Construction of TCR beta libraries relied on iRepertoire HTBI primers and on Arm-PCR targeting CDR3 regions. TCRdb reprocessed the multiplex PCR reads with MiXCR, giving one entry per CDR3 protein. The data hold roughly 400,000 distinct CDR3 sequences, with about 15% observed a single time. The sample's time point: newly diagnosed GD, antithyroid drugs for less than 3 months. PBMC RNA was the source of the TCR library. These data also featured in a second study, about T cells in Graves' hyperthyroidism and ophthalmopathy.

Sample: peripheral blood mononuclear cells (PBMCs), taken at new diagnosis, from a patient treated with antithyroid drugs. The receptors were gathered from a woman between 18 and 29 years old with Graves disease.

This clonotype has only a few counts. This chain uses TRBV30 with TRBJ2-5; no firm D call. V lost 8 bases and J lost 2, with 15 bases in between. The CDR3 covers 13 residues. Germline V CDR1 and CDR2: GTSNPN, SVGIG (reference sequence). The CDR3 reads CAGGRHPQETQYF. The CDR3, as DNA: TGTGCCGGCGGACGTCATCCTCAAGAGACCCAGTACTTC.

Points on this clonotype: With a far larger clone one base away, a read error is the likely cause. This chain links TRBV11-2 with TRBJ2-4; 12 bases agree with TRBD2. The CDR3 runs to 16 residues. Per the germline V gene, CDR1 is SGHAT and CDR2 is FQNNGV. CDR3 nucleotides: TGTGCCAGCAGCTTCCGACTAGCGGGAGACGCGGATGAGCGGTTCTTC. Protein product: CASSFRLAGDADERFF.

This chain connects TRBV30 to TRBJ2-3; D is ambiguous. The J call may be wrong; the DNA end is better matched by TRBJ2-5. Germline CDR1 and CDR2: GTSNPN and SVGIG (reference sequence). The CDR3 is 12 residues long. The CDR3 DNA sequence: TGTGCCTGGAGTGTACTTTCCGAGACCCAGTACTTC. This gives the protein CAWSVLSETQYF.

Many counts were recorded for this clonotype. CDR3: CASTSRLAGGGEQFF. CDR3 nucleotides: TGTGCCAGCACCTCGAGACTAGCGGGAGGTGGTGAGCAGTTCTTC. V usage is TRBV12-3 or TRBV12-4 and J usage is TRBJ2-1; TRBD2 matches at 13 bases. J lost 9 bases, V lost 7 bases, and 9 bases had no gene match. The CDR3 covers 15 residues.

This rearrangement joins TRBV6-1 to TRBJ2-7; D possibly corresponds to TRBD1 (5 bases). CDR3 length equals 13 residues. Germline V gene sequence: CDR1 MNHNS, CDR2 SASEGT. V lost 2 bases and J lost 3, with 8 bases in between. The CDR3 region is CASSENRFYEQYF. The DNA of the CDR3 is TGTGCCAGCAGTGAAAACAGGTTCTACGAGCAGTACTTC.

This clonotype has more than one count but fewer than ten. The CDR3 is CASSPESGSPETQYF. CDR3 DNA sequence: TGTGCCAGCAGTCCTGAAAGCGGGAGTCCGGAGACCCAGTACTTC. The chain is built from TRBV7-9 and TRBJ2-5; 8 bases match TRBD2. V trimming: 6 bases; J trimming: 5 bases; junction bases outside the gene matches: 11. This CDR3 is 15 amino acids long. From germline, CDR1 is SEHNR and CDR2 FQNEAQ (reference sequence).

The J gene is TRBJ2-3, the V gene TRBV10-2; 13 nucleotides line up with TRBD2. There are 16 residues in the CDR3. Trimming cost V 6 bases and J 6 bases; bases outside gene matches: 9. The germline V gene has CDR1 WSHSY and CDR2 SAAADI. CDR3 region: CASSLGGLAGKDTQYF. The DNA for the CDR3 is TGCGCCAGCAGCCTTGGGGGACTAGCGGGAAAGGATACGCAGTATTTT.

This clonotype was seen a handful of times. This chain uses TRBV11-2 with TRBJ2-7, with 8 nucleotides matching TRBD1. The CDR3 contains 15 residues. Germline V lookup: CDR1 SGHAT, CDR2 FQNNGV. Trimming removed 5 bases from V and 0 bases from J; junction bases left unmatched: 6. This CDR3 reads CASSIPGTGSYEQYF. The DNA of the CDR3 is TGTGCCAGCAGCATCCCCGGGACAGGCTCCTACGAGCAGTACTTC.

The rearrangement uses TRBV11-2 and TRBJ2-5; TRBD2 might be the D (5 bases). CDR1 SGHAT and CDR2 FQNNGV come from the germline V gene. Trimming cost V 2 bases and J 0 bases, with 10 bases left between them. The CDR3 consists of 15 residues. The DNA of the CDR3 is TGTGCCAGCAGCTTAACCGTAGCGAACCAAGAGACCCAGTACTTC. Protein product: CASSLTVANQETQYF.

The table lists this clonotype with many counts. V is TRBV20-1 and J is TRBJ2-1; 12 bases are shared with TRBD2. Germline V gives CDR1 DFQATT, CDR2 SNEGSKA (reference sequence). CDR3 length: 15 amino acids. Unmatched junction bases numbered 9, after V lost 3 bases and J lost 9 bases. DNA for the CDR3: TGCAGTGCTAGTCTACTAGCGGGAGGTAGGGCTGAGCAGTTCTTC. Its translation: CSASLLAGGRAEQFF.

This clonotype was seen more than once but under ten times. This rearrangement joins TRBV29-1 to TRBJ1-4, with 8 nucleotides matching TRBD1. CDR3 size: 14 residues. The germline V gene has CDR1 SQVTM and CDR2 ANQGSEA. Losses at the gene ends were 4 bases for V and 7 bases for J; bases not matched to a gene: 8. The chain's CDR3 is CSVGGPGTGEKLFF. DNA of the CDR3: TGCAGCGTTGGGGGTCCCGGGACAGGTGAAAAACTGTTTTTT.

About this clonotype itself: A far larger clone is one nucleotide away, so this likely arose from a read error. The chain uses TRBV11-2 and TRBJ1-1, with a tentative D call TRBD1 (6 bases). Per the germline V gene, CDR1 is SGHAT and CDR2 is FQNNGV. The CDR3 is made up of 14 amino acids. The CDR3, as DNA: TGTGCCAGCTCACCCAACAGGGAGAACACTGAAGCTGTCTTT. Protein sequence: CASSPNRENTEAVF.

This clonotype occurred many times. The chain links TRBV11-2 to TRBJ2-7, with 11 bases matching TRBD1. The V gene end was trimmed by 1 base and the J gene end by 3 bases; junction bases not matched to a gene: 2. Germline V gives CDR1 SGHAT, CDR2 FQNNGV. The CDR3 runs to 15 residues. CDR3 amino acids: CASSLGTGGFYEQYF. Written as DNA, the CDR3 is TGTGCCAGCAGCTTAGGGACAGGGGGCTTCTACGAGCAGTACTTC.

This chain connects TRBV19 to TRBJ2-1; D is ambiguous. The assigned J gene may be wrong: the sequence end matches TRBJ2-5 better. The germline V gene has CDR1 LNHDA and CDR2 SQIVND (reference sequence). The CDR3 runs 16 residues. CDR3 in amino acids: CASSMVSRSLQETQYF. Here the CDR3 DNA reads TGTGCCAGTAGTATGGTGTCCAGGTCCCTTCAAGAGACCCAGTACTTC.

This clonotype was recorded a few times. V and J are TRBV14 and TRBJ1-2, with D perhaps matching TRBD1 (6 bases). Per germline, CDR1 SGHDN and CDR2 FVKESK. CDR3 length equals 14 residues. V was pared by 4 bases and J by 6 bases, with 15 bases between. In nucleotides, the CDR3 is TGTGCCAGCAGCCTGGCGTCGGGGGGCAATGGCTACACCTTC. It specifies CASSLASGGNGYTF.

This clonotype was picked up many times. This sequence joins TRBV6-1 and TRBJ2-1; D remains ambiguous. Per germline, CDR1 MNHNS and CDR2 SASEGT. Trimming left V 3 bases short and J 1 base short, with 10 bases between. This CDR3 comprises 15 residues. The CDR3 spells CASSDPWKSYNEQFF. Written as DNA, the CDR3 is TGTGCCAGCAGTGACCCATGGAAGTCCTACAATGAGCAGTTCTTC.

In its sample, this clonotype was seen many times. V gene TRBV20-1 combines with J gene TRBJ1-5; no firm D call. CDR1 DFQATT and CDR2 SNEGSKA come from the germline V gene (reference sequence). The CDR3 has 15 amino acids. The V end lost 1 base, the J end lost 0 bases, and 10 bases lay between the germline ends. DNA for the CDR3: TGCAGTGCTAGAGGATACAGTAGTAGCAATCAGCCCCAGCATTTT. Amino acid sequence: CSARGYSSSNQPQHF.

In this sample, this clonotype turned up a few times. J is TRBJ2-4 and V is TRBV6-1; 9 bases match TRBD2. Germline values: CDR1 MNHNS, CDR2 SASEGT. V gave up 7 bases and J gave up 7 bases; unmatched junction bases: 11. This CDR3 has 15 amino acids. The CDR3 coding sequence is TGTGCCAGCATGATCGATGGGACTAGCAGGAACATTCAGTACTTC. Translating it yields CASMIDGTSRNIQYF.

To note about this clonotype: A much larger clone lies one base from this, so it may be a read error. V usage is TRBV10-3 and J usage is TRBJ2-1; the D gene is possibly TRBD1 (6 bases). V dropped 5 bases and J dropped 10 bases, with 18 bases sitting between them. The CDR3 runs 14 residues. CDR1 is ENHRY, CDR2 SYGVKD, per germline. The CDR3, as DNA: TGTGCCATCAGTCGAGACAGGCGGGCCTACGAGCAGTTCTTC. This translates into CAISRDRRAYEQFF.

The CDR3 reads CASSLVQGLGSGANVLTF. The CDR3 region has the DNA TGCGCCAGCAGCTTGGTCCAGGGTCTAGGCTCTGGGGCCAACGTCCTGACTTTC. The chain carries TRBV5-1 and TRBJ2-6; tentatively, D is TRBD1 (5 bases). The CDR3 consists of 18 residues. V lost 0 bases to trimming and J lost 0 bases, with 13 bases between them. Germline V gene sequence: CDR1 SGHRS, CDR2 YFSETQ.

The V gene is TRBV15, the J gene TRBJ2-7; 9 bases fit TRBD2. The CDR3 spans 15 residues. Per germline, CDR1 LNHNV and CDR2 YYDKDF (reference sequence). The V segment lost 2 bases and the J segment 0 bases; nucleotides outside the gene matches: 2. The CDR3, as DNA: TGTGCCACCAGCAGAAGTAGCGGGAGCTCCTACGAGCAGTACTTC. Residues: CATSRSSGSSYEQYF.

The table lists this clonotype with a few counts. This chain joins TRBV29-1 and TRBJ2-7; 11 bases are a match to TRBD2. This CDR3 contains 14 residues. Per the germline V gene, CDR1 is SQVTM and CDR2 is ANQGSEA. The V gene end was trimmed by 7 bases and the J gene end by 4 bases; junction bases not matched to a gene: 9. The CDR3 here is CSGITSGGLYEQYF. The CDR3 DNA sequence: TGCAGCGGGATTACTAGCGGGGGTTTATACGAGCAGTACTTC.

This chain uses TRBV6-2 or TRBV6-3 with TRBJ2-4; 7 bases fit TRBD1. V was clipped by 5 bases and J by 6 bases; unmatched bases: 7. Germline values: CDR1 MNHEY, CDR2 SVGEGT. The CDR3 is 14 amino acids. The CDR3 bases are TGTGCCAGCAGTGGGACAGACCTCCCAAACATTCAGTACTTC. Its protein is CASSGTDLPNIQYF.

This clonotype was seen repeatedly, ten times or more. This chain uses TRBV7-8 with TRBJ1-2, with no clear D. CDR3 length equals 13 residues. Trimming removed 5 bases at V and 4 bases at J, with 11 bases between. CDR1 is SGHVS and CDR2 is FQNEAQ in the germline V gene. The DNA of the CDR3 is TGTGCCAGCAGCCCCGGCGCGAGCTATGGCTACACCTTC. It specifies CASSPGASYGYTF.

This clonotype was counted ten times or more. V usage is TRBV11-2 and J usage is TRBJ1-1, with TRBD1 matching 8 bases. J was trimmed by 1 base and V by 4 bases; bases with no gene match: 5. Per germline, CDR1 SGHAT and CDR2 FQNNGV. CDR3 length: 15 residues. DNA for the CDR3: TGTGCCAGCAGCTCCTCGGACAGGGCGAACACTGAAGCTTTCTTT. Amino acids: CASSSSDRANTEAFF. The entire variable domain, with the rest obtained from reference TRBV11-2 and TRBJ1-1, is as follows: EAGVAQSPRYKIIEKRQSVAFWCNPISGHATLYWYQQILGQGPKLLIQFQNNGVVDDSQLPKDRFSAERLKGVDSTLKIQPAKLEDSAVYLCASSSSDRANTEAFFGQGTRLTVV.

As to this clonotype: A read error may account for a junction end that differs from germline. V gene TRBV27 combines with J gene TRBJ2-7; TRBD1 might be the D (6 bases). The CDR3 spans 15 residues. The germline V gene encodes CDR1 MNHEY and CDR2 SMNVEV (reference sequence). The CDR3 is CASSLSNQGIYERYF. The CDR3 coding sequence is TGTGCCAGCAGTTTATCCAACCAGGGGATTTACGAGCGGTACTTC.

This clonotype was detected many times. This chain links TRBV28 with TRBJ1-2; 8 nucleotides align to TRBD1. There are 13 residues in the CDR3. CDR1 is MDHEN and CDR2 is SYDVKM in the germline V gene. V gave up 7 bases and J gave up 7 bases; unmatched junction bases: 8. CDR3 in amino acids: CASTEDREFGYTF. The DNA of the CDR3 is TGTGCCAGCACCGAGGACAGGGAATTTGGCTACACCTTC.

This clonotype occurred a few times. It may be a read error: a sequence one base away is much more abundant. CDR3 in DNA: TGTGCCAGCAGTTTTGGGGCACGGCTCGAGCAGCACTTC. As protein: CASSFGARLEQHF. This chain links TRBV28 with TRBJ2-7, with a tentative D call TRBD1 (5 bases). The CDR3 length is 13 residues. The germline V gene has CDR1 MDHEN and CDR2 SYDVKM.

The genes are TRBV7-3 and TRBJ2-2; 9 positions match TRBD1. V dropped 0 bases and J dropped 6; count of bases not matched to a gene: 5. The CDR3 totals 16 residues. From germline, CDR1 is SGHTA and CDR2 FQGTGA. CDR3: CASSLTPGQGAGELFF. The DNA of the CDR3 is TGTGCCAGCAGCTTAACCCCGGGACAGGGCGCCGGGGAGCTGTTTTTT.

This clonotype was counted a few times. The chain employs TRBV15 and TRBJ2-3; 8 bases map to TRBD2. The CDR3 loop spans 18 amino acids. Germline loops: CDR1 LNHNV, CDR2 YYDKDF (reference sequence). V trimming: 0 bases; J trimming: 2 bases; junction bases outside the gene matches: 10. CDR3 residues: CATSRELETGGHTDTQYF. DNA for the CDR3: TGTGCCACCAGCAGAGAACTCGAGACGGGAGGGCACACAGATACGCAGTATTTT. Full variable domain (outside the CDR3, taken from reference TRBV15 and TRBJ2-3): DAMVIQNPRYQVTQFGKPVTLSCSQTLNHNVMYWYQQKSSQAPKLLFHYYDKDFNNEADTPDNFQSRRPNTSFCFLDIRSPGLGDTAMYLCATSRELETGGHTDTQYFGPGTRLTVL.

Here the CDR3 reads CASSSFRWGESSYEQYF. The CDR3 DNA reads as TGTGCCAGCAGTTCCTTCCGATGGGGCGAGAGCTCCTACGAGCAGTACTTC. The V call is TRBV27, the J call TRBJ2-7, with a weak D call TRBD1 (5 bases). Germline CDR1 is MNHEY and CDR2 is SMNVEV (reference sequence). The CDR3 consists of 17 residues. Deletions cut 4 bases from V and 0 bases from J, with 19 bases between.

This clonotype appeared a few times. The chain has TRBV7-3 and TRBJ2-2; 9 bases agree with TRBD2. This CDR3 has 14 amino acids. Germline V gene data show CDR1 as SGHTA and CDR2 as FQGTGA. The J segment lost 6 bases and the V segment lost 6 bases, leaving 5 bases of the junction unmatched. CDR3 nucleotides: TGTGCCAGCAGAACAGGGACTAGCCCCGGGGAGCTGTTTTTT. Amino acids: CASRTGTSPGELFF.